This TCR beta chain is from a study of cytomegalovirus exposure and HLA in healthy donors (dated by TCRdb to the late 2010s). Notes on the research overall: According to an earlier analysis of several hundred of the donors, about 179 million T cells yielded 117 million unique TCR beta sequences and roughly 280 Gb of sequence data. The study aimed to test whether signatures of past pathogen exposure could be identified by cataloging public T cell receptors. A later analysis re-examined previously published TCR beta repertoires from roughly 650 donors and added high-resolution HLA genotyping to investigate patterns of TCR occurrence. About 310 gigabases of sequencing data and tens of millions of unique TCR sequences were included in an early release covering roughly 700 HLA-typed donors. Alongside the repertoire data, information on donor age, sex, ethnicity and CMV serostatus was compiled. Of the roughly 410 genotyped donors, 75% to 85% were placed in the genetic ancestry cluster associated with self-reported Caucasian donors. To decide whether each TCR beta V gene segment behaved as functional or pseudogenic, an earlier analysis of some 600 of the donors relied on high-throughput TCR beta sequencing. Along with the approximately 650-subject first cohort, a separate validation cohort of around 110 different subjects was used. Every repertoire in the discovery cohort had been generated on one and the same sequencing platform. Several DR-DQ haplotypes were treated as single units for association and clustering because of strong linkage in the cohort. The number of typed donors differed by locus: roughly 620-640 for A, B, C, DRB1 and DQB1; 522 for DQA1; 606 for DPA1; and some 470 for DPB1. Using immunosequencing, the study profiled T cell repertoires from 640 or so subjects and related those repertoires to cytomegalovirus serostatus. The study combined high-throughput TCR immunosequencing, statistical association of individual TCRs with disease status, and machine learning to predict cytomegalovirus infection status. The later analysis used no new phenotypic data to find candidate immune exposures, relying instead on TCR beta sequences and their occurrence across donors. HLA typing covered class I and class II loci at four-digit resolution. A later genetic analysis used genome-wide SNP genotypes for about three fifths of the 666 donors, treating that subset as a discovery cohort. Across 398 genotyped donors of the cohort, an average of roughly 250,000 unique TCR beta nucleotide sequences per donor were sequenced, and around 20% of those sequences were non-productive.

The full study reports these points: A later analysis found that HLA-associated TCR beta chains were more clonally expanded and had lower generation probabilities than equally common non-associated chains. In vitro tests confirmed that three of the cytomegalovirus-associated TCR beta chains recognize cytomegalovirus antigens. According to a later genetic analysis, donors in an Asian-associated ancestry cluster had fewer N-insertions in productive TCRs than the roughly 670-donor mean. About 17 rarely observed V segments, including chromosome 9 orphons, were excluded from the earlier analysis of several hundred of the donors because counts were too low. A later analysis reported that several top co-occurrence clusters appeared linked to parvovirus B19, influenza, CMV and Epstein-Barr virus. A later genetic analysis associated a missense DCLRE1C variant with V-gene and J-gene trimming of TCR beta chains, and an independent cohort replicated the association. A cluster of highly shared sequence variants was judged likely to be a technical artifact of the sequencing pipeline. The study listed 164 TCR beta chains as associated with cytomegalovirus. In this cohort, only TCR beta chains were sequenced, and detectable features were limited by the absence of alpha or paired-chain data. A further reported finding was that TCR beta sequences accurately predicted the HLA-A and HLA-B alleles for most subjects in the first cohort. Immune exposure information for the cohort was limited to CMV serostatus. A later analysis associated around 16,000 TCR beta sequences with specific HLA alleles at a false discovery rate of 0.05. In an earlier analysis of a few hundred of the donors, most TCR beta V segments were observed in productive rearrangements about 87% or about 30% of the time, broadly matching IMGT annotations. Linkage disequilibrium might explain the correlated functional status among segregating V segments, but an unknown experimental factor could not be excluded. A later analysis found that TCR association rates varied across HLA loci, with DRB1 alleles showing the most associated TCRs and HLA-C alleles the fewest. Most TCR sequences were observed very rarely across donors, whereas some public TCRs were present in many individuals. The presence/absence analyses assumed that sequencing depth was roughly uniform across donors, and that assumption may not be true. The authors suggested that the approach could potentially be extended to other disease states and immunological phenotypes. Assigning TCR associations to individual alleles was difficult when HLA alleles, especially DR and DQ, strongly co-occurred. Because HLA typing was unavailable for some donors at each locus, only the typed subset was used in association tests. According to a later analysis, most CMV-associated TCR beta chains appeared to be HLA-restricted, and the HLA associations seemed to be driven largely by CMV exposure. The 87-base-pair reads could not distinguish some IMGT-functional V segments, including TRBV6-2 and TRBV6-3, so those segments were excluded. In both the original and validation cohorts, the classifier was reported to diagnose cytomegalovirus status with high specificity and sensitivity.

The CDR3 holds 13 amino acids from the cysteine to the phenylalanine. The read is trimmed to its CDR3 DNA, 39 bases read in frame from base 1. The CDR1 and CDR2 encoded by the germline V gene are MNHNS and SASEGT. V loses 10 bases of germline sequence and J loses 2 bases, and the interval between the two ends is 15 bases. Notes on this clone: Its antigen has not been determined. No base quality values were provided; no much bigger clone lies one nucleotide off.

Receptor amplification or capture employed the immunoSEQ multiplex PCR assay. For the multiplex PCR, a mixture combining 60 forward primers for TCR Vbeta segments and 13 reverse primers for TCR Jbeta segments was used. A multiplex PCR assay on genomic DNA amplified the CDR3 region of rearranged TCR beta genes. Amplified TCR beta libraries were sequenced as 87-base-pair reads on the Illumina HiSeq System. Per the source publication's procedure: Across the 670 or so repertoires, a later analysis counted about 81 million unique TCR beta chains, approximately 12 million of which were shared by at least two donors. Raw reads were error-corrected and collapsed into unique sequences by a nearest-neighbor algorithm in which closely related sequences were merged to remove PCR and sequencing errors. Alignment of CDR3 sequences to IMGT reference sequences was used to assign V, D and J gene segments. For a sequence to be retained, at least a six-nucleotide match to both a V gene segment and a J gene segment was required. Rearrangements were called productive when the CDR3 lacked stop codons and stayed in frame with V and J; all others were non-productive. Following IMGT convention, CDR3 was defined as the stretch from the second conserved V-encoded cysteine to the conserved J-encoded phenylalanine. The earlier analysis of 550 to 650 of the donors excluded any sequence lacking an unambiguous match to a single V gene segment. An earlier analysis of fewer than 750 of the donors called V segments functional above 56.7% productive rearrangements and segregating when the between-donor standard deviation exceeded 5%. A statistical classification framework was developed to diagnose cytomegalovirus status using the catalog of TCR beta chain sequences. In a later analysis, V and J genes were assigned by comparing TCR nucleotide sequences against IMGT/GENE-DB human TR gene sequences. Using the TCRdist pipeline, a later analysis assigned CDR3 sequences along with most-parsimonious VDJ recombination scenarios. In a later analysis, each TCR beta chain was defined by its CDR3 amino acid sequence together with its V-gene family, and reads without a unique V-gene family were excluded. A later analysis removed several hundred highly shared, low-generation-probability nucleotide sequences to deal with suspected cross-contamination and a sequencing artifact. In a later analysis, a clonal expansion index was calculated for each public chain from normalized within-repertoire ranks of inferred template counts. In a later analysis, generation probabilities were computed with a VDJ recombination model fitted to out-of-frame rearrangements, and the resulting probabilities were checked against IGoR. A later analysis scored TCR-TCR, TCR-HLA and TCR-CMV co-occurrence with hypergeometric tests, applying a repertoire-size bias correction to TCR pairs. False discovery rates were estimated in a later analysis by permuting HLA or CMV assignments 20 times. In a later analysis, co-occurring TCRs were grouped using DBSCAN, and TCRdist sequence similarity was added for clustering within HLA-allele-positive subsets. Co-occurrence clustering excluded repertoires with fewer than 30,000 or more than 120,000 public chains, plus five with anomalous nucleotide sharing. Held by TCRdb, this immuneACCESS table contains in-frame sequences only and omits some clones. Under half of the omission traces to an unresolved V gene where checked; the cause of the rest is unknown. V and J calls and clone size are given by that table; D and trimming were obtained from the DNA. This sample holds over 150,000 clones; approximately 84% were observed only once. Clones ranked in the top ten supply roughly 5% of the sample.

The cohort consisted of more than 650 healthy bone marrow donors. Cohort members were all nominally healthy when sampled, although unrecorded immune exposures were likely present. The donor was CMV seronegative and was included in the group of several hundred seronegative cohort members. Every donor gave a peripheral blood sample, and the peripheral blood mononuclear cells from that sample were used for TCR beta sequencing. Genomic DNA was extracted from the blood cell samples with the Qiagen DNeasy Blood Extraction Kit. The sample was PBMCs. This chain is built from TRBV6-1 and TRBJ2-7; TRBD2 could be the D gene, as 6 bases match. The clonotype originates from a man younger than 30 in good health and CMV-seronegative. The nucleotide sequence is given as TGTGCCACCCAAGCGGGCAGGCCCTACGAGCAGTACTTC. Its protein product is CATQAGRPYEQYF.